The entry below describes one T cell receptor (beta chain). What it recognizes is unknown. This specimen belongs to a study of cytomegalovirus exposure and HLA in healthy donors. Study-level results: Confirmation in vitro established that three CMV-associated chains were specific for CMV antigens.

Germline V gene data show CDR1 as SEHNR and CDR2 as FQNEAQ (reference sequence). The CDR3 has 14 amino acids. Trimming removed 4 bases from V and 6 bases from J; junction bases left unmatched: 6. Healthy people donating bone marrow made up the donors. At collection, donors were nominally healthy, but unrecorded immune exposures were probable. Amplification used 60 Vbeta primers and 13 Jbeta primers. The table came from immunoSEQ multiplex PCR; TCRdb's copy has only in-frame clones and leaves some out. The sample yields 75,000 to 80,000 clones, around 78% seen once. Input material: PBMCs. This receptor was taken from a man aged 35 to 55 in good health and CMV-seronegative. The V call is TRBV7-9, the J call TRBJ2-7; 10 bases are shared with TRBD2. DNA of the CDR3: TGTGCCAGCAGCTACCTAGCGGGAGCGTCCGAGCAGTACTTC. Translated: CASSYLAGASEQYF.